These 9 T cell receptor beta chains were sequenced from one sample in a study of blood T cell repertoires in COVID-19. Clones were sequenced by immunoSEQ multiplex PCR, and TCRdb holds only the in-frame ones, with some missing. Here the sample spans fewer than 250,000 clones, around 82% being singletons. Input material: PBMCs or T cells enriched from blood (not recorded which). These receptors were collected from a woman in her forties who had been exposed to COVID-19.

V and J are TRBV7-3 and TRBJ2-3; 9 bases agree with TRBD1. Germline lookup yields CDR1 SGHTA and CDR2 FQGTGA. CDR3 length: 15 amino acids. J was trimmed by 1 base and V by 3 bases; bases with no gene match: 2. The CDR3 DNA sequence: TGTGCCAGCAGCTTGGGACAGGGAGGCACAGATACGCAGTATTTT. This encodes CASSLGQGGTDTQYF.

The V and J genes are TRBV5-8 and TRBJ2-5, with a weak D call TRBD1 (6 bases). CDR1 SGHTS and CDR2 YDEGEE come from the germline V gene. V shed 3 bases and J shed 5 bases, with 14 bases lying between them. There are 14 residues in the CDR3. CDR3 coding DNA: TGTGCCAGCAGCTCTGACAGGATCTGGGAGACCCAGTACTTC. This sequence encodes CASSSDRIWETQYF.

Written as DNA, the CDR3 is TGTGCCAGCAGCCCAACCCCGGGGGTCTCCTACAATGAGCAGTTCTTC. Its translation is CASSPTPGVSYNEQFF. The chain couples TRBV14 to TRBJ2-1; TRBD2 is a possible D gene (6 bases). V was trimmed by 4 bases and J by 0 bases, leaving 13 bases between them. Germline CDR1 and CDR2: SGHDN and FVKESK. The length of the CDR3 is 16 residues.

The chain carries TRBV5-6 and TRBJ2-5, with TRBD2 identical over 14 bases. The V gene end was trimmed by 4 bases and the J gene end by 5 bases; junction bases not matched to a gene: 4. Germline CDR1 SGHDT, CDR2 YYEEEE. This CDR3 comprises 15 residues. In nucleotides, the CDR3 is TGTGCCAGCAGCAAACGACTAGCGGGGGGGGAGACCCAGTACTTC. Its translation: CASSKRLAGGETQYF.

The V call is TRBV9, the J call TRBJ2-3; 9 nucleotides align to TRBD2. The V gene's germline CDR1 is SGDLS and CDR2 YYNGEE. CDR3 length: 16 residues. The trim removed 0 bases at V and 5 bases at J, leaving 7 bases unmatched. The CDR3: CASSVGYSGGIDTQYF. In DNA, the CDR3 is TGTGCCAGCAGCGTAGGCTATAGCGGGGGTATAGATACGCAGTATTTT. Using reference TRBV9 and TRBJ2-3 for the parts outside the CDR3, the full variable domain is DSGVTQTPKHLITATGQRVTLRCSPRSGDLSVYWYQQSLDQGLQFLIQYYNGEERAKGNILERFSAQQFPDLHSELNLSSLELGDSALYFCASSVGYSGGIDTQYFGPGTRLTVL.

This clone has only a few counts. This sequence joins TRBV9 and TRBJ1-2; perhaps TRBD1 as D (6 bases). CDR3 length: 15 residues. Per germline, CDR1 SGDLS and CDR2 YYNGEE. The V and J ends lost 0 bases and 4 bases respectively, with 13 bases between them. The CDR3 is CASSVDQGTSYGYTF. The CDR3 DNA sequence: TGTGCCAGCAGCGTAGATCAGGGGACGAGCTATGGCTACACCTTC.

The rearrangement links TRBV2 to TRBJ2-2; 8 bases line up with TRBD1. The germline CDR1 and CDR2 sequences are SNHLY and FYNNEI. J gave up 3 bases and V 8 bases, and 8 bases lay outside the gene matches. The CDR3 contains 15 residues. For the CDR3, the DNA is TGTGCCAGCTCTTGGACAGGGAAGGACACCGGGGAGCTGTTTTTT. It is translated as CASSWTGKDTGELFF.

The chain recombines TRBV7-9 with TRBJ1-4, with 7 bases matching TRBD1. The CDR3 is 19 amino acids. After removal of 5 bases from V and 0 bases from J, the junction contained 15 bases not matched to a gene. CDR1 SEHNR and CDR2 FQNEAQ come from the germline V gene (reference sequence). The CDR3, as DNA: TGTGCCAGCAGCCCCCCTTATGGACAGGCACTTGCAACTAATGAAAAACTGTTTTTT. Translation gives CASSPPYGQALATNEKLFF. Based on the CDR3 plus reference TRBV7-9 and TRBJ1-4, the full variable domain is DTGVSQNPRHKITKRGQNVTFRCDPISEHNRLYWYRQTLGQGPEFLTYFQNEAQLEKSRLLSDRFSAERPKGSFSTLEIQRTEQGDSAMYLCASSPPYGQALATNEKLFFGSGTQLSVL.

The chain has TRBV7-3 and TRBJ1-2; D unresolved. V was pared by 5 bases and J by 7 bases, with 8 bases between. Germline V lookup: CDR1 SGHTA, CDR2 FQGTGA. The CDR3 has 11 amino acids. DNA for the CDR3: TGTGCCAGCAGCGCGCCGGGTGGCTACACCTTC. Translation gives CASSAPGGYTF.